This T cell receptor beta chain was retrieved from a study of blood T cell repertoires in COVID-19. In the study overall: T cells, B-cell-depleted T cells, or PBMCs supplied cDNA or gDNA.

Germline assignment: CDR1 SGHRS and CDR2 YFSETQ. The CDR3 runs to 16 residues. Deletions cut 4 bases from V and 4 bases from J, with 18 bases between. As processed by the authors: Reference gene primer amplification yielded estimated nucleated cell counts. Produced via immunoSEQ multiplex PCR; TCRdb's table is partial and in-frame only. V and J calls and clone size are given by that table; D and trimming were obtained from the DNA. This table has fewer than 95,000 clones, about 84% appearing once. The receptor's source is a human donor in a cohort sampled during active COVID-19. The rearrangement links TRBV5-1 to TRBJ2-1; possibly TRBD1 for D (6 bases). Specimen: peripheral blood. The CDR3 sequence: CASSLARGTGYNEQFF. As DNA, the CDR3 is TGCGCCAGCAGCCTTGCGAGGGGAACAGGGTACAATGAGCAGTTCTTC.